This is a list of T cell receptor beta chains from one sample in a study of cytomegalovirus exposure and HLA in healthy donors. Clones were read by immunoSEQ multiplex PCR, and TCRdb kept only the in-frame ones, dropping some. Of some 150,000 clones detected, less than 80% appear once; the ten largest clones hold around 2.3%. Sequencing used PBMCs. These receptors all come from a man under 40 in good health and CMV-seronegative. Both conserved end residues are part of each CDR3. The D gene is left open where the match is weak. Not every row has a clone size; where given, it reads once, few, many or a size class.

size	D	V	J	DNA	CDR3
.	.	TRBV9	TRBJ1-4	TGTGCCAGCAGCGTAGGAGGGGGTGGTGAGGAAAAACTGTTTTTT	CASSVGGGGEEKLFF
few	TRBD1	TRBV2	TRBJ1-1	TGTGCCAGCAGTGAAACAGGGGCCGACACTGAAGCTTTCTTT	CASSETGADTEAFF
.	TRBD1	TRBV19	TRBJ1-4	TGTGCCAGTAGTATAGGAGACAGGGACGGTGAAAAACTGTTTTTT	CASSIGDRDGEKLFF
few	.	TRBV18	TRBJ1-1	TGTGCCAGCTCACCTTCTCAGGGCTACACTGAAGCTTTCTTT	CASSPSQGYTEAFF
few	TRBD2	TRBV15	TRBJ2-1	TGTGCCACCAGCAAGGGGACTAGCGGGGGTTTGAGCTCCTACAATGAGCAGTTCTTC	CATSKGTSGGLSSYNEQFF
.	TRBD1	TRBV10-3	TRBJ1-2	TGTGCCATCGGTTCTGGGACAGGGGGCAGAGAGGAGGGCTACACCTTC	CAIGSGTGGREEGYTF
.	TRBD1	TRBV14	TRBJ1-2	TGTGCCAGCAGCCTAACCGGGACAGGGGTTAACTATGGCTACACCTTC	CASSLTGTGVNYGYTF
.	.	TRBV5-8	TRBJ1-1	TGTGCCAGCAGCTCCAATAGGGGAAAGAACACTGAAGCTTTCTTT	CASSSNRGKNTEAFF
few	TRBD1	TRBV4-3	TRBJ2-3	TGCGCCAGCAGCCATGGCAAAGGGACAGTCTCACTTGATACGCAGTATTTT	CASSHGKGTVSLDTQYF
.	.	TRBV29-1	TRBJ1-2	TGCAGCGTCCCTACAGGAGCAAACTATGGCTACCCCTTC	CSVPTGANYGYPF
once	TRBD1	TRBV5-1	TRBJ1-1	TGCGCCAGCAGCCACGGACAGGGGGACACTGAAGCTTTCTTT	CASSHGQGDTEAFF
.	.	TRBV7-6	TRBJ2-3	TGTGCCAGCAGCTTGGGGTCCGGTGGGGCCGTAGATACGCAGTATTTT	CASSLGSGGAVDTQYF
.	TRBD1	TRBV4-3	TRBJ2-2	TGCGCCAGCAGTACGATACGGACAGGAAACACCGGGGAGCTGTTTTTT	CASSTIRTGNTGELFF
.	.	TRBV23-1	TRBJ1-2	TGCGCCAGCAGTCAATCGTCGGTCAGGTACTATGGCTACACCTTC	CASSQSSVRYYGYTF
.	.	TRBV2	TRBJ1-5	TGTGCCAGCAGTCGGGACTTTCAGCCCCAGAATTTT	CASSRDFQPQNF
.	TRBD2	TRBV7-2	TRBJ2-7	TGTGCCAGCAGCTTAAGGCTAGCGGCCCACGAGCAGTACTTC	CASSLRLAAHEQYF
.	TRBD1	TRBV7-7	TRBJ2-5	TGTGCCAGCAGCCCGGGGACAGTCCAAGAGACCCAGTACTTC	CASSPGTVQETQYF
.	.	TRBV10-3	TRBJ2-1	TGTGCCATCAGTGAGGGGCCCATGGTCGGGCAGTTCTTC	CAISEGPMVGQFF
.	.	TRBV2	TRBJ2-7	TGTGCCAGCAGTGTAGAGCGGCGAAGAGTCGAGCAGTACTTC	CASSVERRRVEQYF
few	TRBD1	TRBV15	TRBJ2-7	TGTGCCACCAGCAGTGTAAGACAGGGACGTTCCTACGAGCAGTACTTC	CATSSVRQGRSYEQYF
.	.	TRBV9	TRBJ1-6	TGTGCCAGCAGCGTAGCGGGGGATTCACCCCTCCACTTT	CASSVAGDSPLHF
.	.	TRBV5-4	TRBJ2-4	TGTGCCAGCAGCTTGGGGCAGGGCTGGAACATTCAGTACTTC	CASSLGQGWNIQYF
once	.	TRBV4-2	TRBJ2-5	TGTGCCAGCAGCCAGAACGGGGGTAACCAAGAGACCCAGTACTTC	CASSQNGGNQETQYF
few	.	TRBV5-5	TRBJ1-6	TGTGCCAGCAGTCGGGGGTCAGATTATAGTTCACCCCTCCACTTT	CASSRGSDYSSPLHF
.	TRBD1	TRBV13	TRBJ1-1	TGTGCCAGCAGCTTAGGACCGGGACAGGGTATATTGGGCGGTGAAGCTTTCTTT	CASSLGPGQGILGGEAFF
.	TRBD1	TRBV7-9	TRBJ2-7	TGTTCCAGCAGCTTGGGACGTACCGGGACAGGGGGAGACGAGCAGTACTTC	CSSSLGRTGTGGDEQYF
few	.	TRBV11-2	TRBJ1-1	TGTGCCAGCAGCTTAGGCAGGAACACTGAAGCTTTCTTT	CASSLGRNTEAFF
.	TRBD1	TRBV30	TRBJ1-2	TGTGCCTGGAGTAGAGACAGGGATGGCTACACCTTC	CAWSRDRDGYTF